The clone carrying this T cell receptor beta chain was seen many times. Its antigen is not known. The template for TCR beta VDJ and CDR3 sequence profiling was genomic DNA. TCRdb re-derived calls from the reads in MiXCR, one entry per CDR3 protein. The table has a few hundred thousand distinct CDR3 sequences, 65% to 80% seen once. The CDR3 contains 13 residues. Trimming shortened V by 6 bases and J by 4 bases, and 12 bases separated the two germline ends. Germline V gene data show CDR1 as MNHEY and CDR2 as SVGAGI. This entry comes from a study of CD8+CD57+ T cells in acquired aplastic anemia. For the study at large: 3.2 ug was the average amount of DNA from sorted CD4+ and CD8+ cells. Study-wide findings and caveats: Patients shared about 30 CD8+ CDR3 sequences with controls. Researchers reported that CD8+ Simpson's diversity was not significantly different in patients versus controls.

The TCR was taken from a human donor in good health, serving as a control. The V and J genes are TRBV6-5 and TRBJ1-2; a weak D match, TRBD1 (5 bases). Sequencing input: sorted CD4+, CD8+, or CD8+CD57+ T cells (not recorded which) from PBMCs. CDR3 in DNA: TGTGCCAGCAGGACAACAGGCGCCTATGGCTACACCTTC. Translated, it gives CASRTTGAYGYTF.